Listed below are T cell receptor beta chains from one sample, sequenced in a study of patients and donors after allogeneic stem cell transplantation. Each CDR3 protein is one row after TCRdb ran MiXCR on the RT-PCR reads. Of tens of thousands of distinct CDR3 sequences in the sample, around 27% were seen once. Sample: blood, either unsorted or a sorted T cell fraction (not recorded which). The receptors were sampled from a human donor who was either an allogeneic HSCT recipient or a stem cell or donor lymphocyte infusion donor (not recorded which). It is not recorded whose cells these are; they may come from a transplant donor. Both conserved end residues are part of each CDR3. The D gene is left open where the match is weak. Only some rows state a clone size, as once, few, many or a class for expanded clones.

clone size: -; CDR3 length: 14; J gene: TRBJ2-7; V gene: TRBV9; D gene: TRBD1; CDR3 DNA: TGTGCCAGCAGCGTGACAGGGACCACCTACGAGCAGTACTTC; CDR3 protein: CASSVTGTTYEQYF
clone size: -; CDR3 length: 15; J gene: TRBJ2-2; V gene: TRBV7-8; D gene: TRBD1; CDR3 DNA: TGTGCCAGCAGCATTCAGGGGGCCCTCACCGGGGAGCTGTTTTTT; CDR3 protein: CASSIQGALTGELFF
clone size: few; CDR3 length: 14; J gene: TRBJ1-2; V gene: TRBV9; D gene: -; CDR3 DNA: TGTGCCAGCAGCCCCATAGGCCCAACGGGTGGCTACACCTTC; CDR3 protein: CASSPIGPTGGYTF
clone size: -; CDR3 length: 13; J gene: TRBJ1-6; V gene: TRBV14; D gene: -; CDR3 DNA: TGTGCCAGCAGCCAAAGTTTGGGGTCACCCCTCCACTTT; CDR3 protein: CASSQSLGSPLHF
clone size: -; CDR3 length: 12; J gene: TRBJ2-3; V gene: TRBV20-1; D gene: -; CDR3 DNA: TGCAGTGCTAGAGATGAGGGAGATACGCAGTATTTT; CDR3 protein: CSARDEGDTQYF
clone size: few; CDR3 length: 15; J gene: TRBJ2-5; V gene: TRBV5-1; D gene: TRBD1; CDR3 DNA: TGCGCCAGCAGCCCCCACGGACAGGGCTCGGAGACCCAGTACTTC; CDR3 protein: CASSPHGQGSETQYF
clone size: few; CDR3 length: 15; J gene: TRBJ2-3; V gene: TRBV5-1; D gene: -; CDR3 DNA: TGCGCCAGCAGCTTGTTCCGGGGGCGGACAGATACGCAGTATTTT; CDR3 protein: CASSLFRGRTDTQYF
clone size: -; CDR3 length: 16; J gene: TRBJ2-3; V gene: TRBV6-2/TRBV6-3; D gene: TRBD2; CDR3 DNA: TGTGCCAGCAGTTCCTACTTAGCGGGTTGGACGGATACGCAGTATTTT; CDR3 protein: CASSSYLAGWTDTQYF
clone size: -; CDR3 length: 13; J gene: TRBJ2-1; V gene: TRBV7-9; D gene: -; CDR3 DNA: TGTGCCAGCAGCCCTAGCCACAACAATGAGCAGTTCTTC; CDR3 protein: CASSPSHNNEQFF
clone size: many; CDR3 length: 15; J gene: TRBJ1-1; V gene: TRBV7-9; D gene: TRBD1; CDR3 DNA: TGTGCCAGCAGCTTAGGGGCACAGGGGTACACTGAAGCTTTCTTT; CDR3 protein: CASSLGAQGYTEAFF
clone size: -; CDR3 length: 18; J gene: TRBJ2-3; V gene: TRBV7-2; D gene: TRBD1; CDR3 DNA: TGTGCCAGCAGCCTAGGGGCAGGGGGCAAACTAAGCACAGATACGCAGTATTTT; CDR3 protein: CASSLGAGGKLSTDTQYF
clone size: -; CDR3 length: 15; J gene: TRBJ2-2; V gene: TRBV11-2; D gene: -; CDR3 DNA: TGTGCCAGCAGGCCTGGTGCAGGGAACACCGGGGAGCTGTTTTTT; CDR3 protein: CASRPGAGNTGELFF
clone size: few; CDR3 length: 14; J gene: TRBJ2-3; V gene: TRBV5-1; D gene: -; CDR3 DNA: TGCGCCAGCAGCTTGGGGGGCGGTGCAGATACGCAGTATTTT; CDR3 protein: CASSLGGGADTQYF
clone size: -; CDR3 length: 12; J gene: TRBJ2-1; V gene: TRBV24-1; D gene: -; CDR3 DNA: TGTGCCACCAGTGAATGGACAGATGAGCAGTTCTTC; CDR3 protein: CATSEWTDEQFF
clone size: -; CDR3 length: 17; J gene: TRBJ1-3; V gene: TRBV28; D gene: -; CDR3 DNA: TGTGCCAGCAGTTCCCTTTTGGTTAGGACCTCTGGAAACACCATATATTTT; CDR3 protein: CASSSLLVRTSGNTIYF
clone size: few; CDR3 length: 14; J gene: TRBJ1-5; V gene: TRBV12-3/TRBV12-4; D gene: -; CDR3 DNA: TGTGCCAGCAGTTTTGGGGTCTTGAGTCAGCCCCAGCATTTT; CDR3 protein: CASSFGVLSQPQHF
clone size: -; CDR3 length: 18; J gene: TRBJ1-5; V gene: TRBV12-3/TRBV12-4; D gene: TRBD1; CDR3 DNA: TGTGCCAGCAGCTGCGGACAGGAAGGGCAACGACGACCACAGCCCCAGCATTTT; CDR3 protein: CASSCGQEGQRRPQPQHF
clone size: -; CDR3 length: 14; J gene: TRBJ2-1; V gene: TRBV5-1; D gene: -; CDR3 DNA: TGCGCCAGCGGGCTGGGTGGCTCCTACAATGAGCAGTTCTTC; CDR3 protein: CASGLGGSYNEQFF
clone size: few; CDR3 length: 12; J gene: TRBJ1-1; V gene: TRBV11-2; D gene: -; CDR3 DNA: TGTGCCAGCAGCTTGGTGAGCACTGAAGCTTTCTTT; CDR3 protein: CASSLVSTEAFF
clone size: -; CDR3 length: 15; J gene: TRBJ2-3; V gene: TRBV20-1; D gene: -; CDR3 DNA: TGCAGTGCTGCTAACGGGGGGCTTAGCACAGATACGCAGTATTTT; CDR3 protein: CSAANGGLSTDTQYF
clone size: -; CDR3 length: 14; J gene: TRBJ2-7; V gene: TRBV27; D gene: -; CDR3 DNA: TGTGCCAGCAGTTTAGTCGCAAGGCCCCTCGAGCAGTACTTC; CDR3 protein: CASSLVARPLEQYF
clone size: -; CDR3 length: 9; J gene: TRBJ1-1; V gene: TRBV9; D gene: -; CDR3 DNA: TGTGCCAGCAGCGTAGACGTGCTGTTC; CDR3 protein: CASSVDVLF
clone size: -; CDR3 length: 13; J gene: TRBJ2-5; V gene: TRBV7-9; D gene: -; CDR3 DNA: TGTGCCAGCAGCTTAGTTTGGGAAGAGACCCAGTACTTC; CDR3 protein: CASSLVWEETQYF
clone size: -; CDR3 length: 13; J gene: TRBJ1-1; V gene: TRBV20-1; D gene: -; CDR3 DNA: TGCAGTGCTAGAGGGGGGTTGGGCACTGAAGCTTTCTTT; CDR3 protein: CSARGGLGTEAFF